The sequence of this T cell receptor (beta chain) was determined in a study of immune evolution from preneoplasia to lung adenocarcinoma. This table comes from immunoSEQ multiplex PCR, and its TCRdb copy is limited to in-frame clones, with some not included. The sample gives about 5,000 clones, less than 85% of which show up once; 3.5% to 4.5% is in the top ten. Patient tissue came from resections in Japan or China, 2014–2017. Whole-study findings and limits: Normal lung had the highest top T cell clone frequencies. Clonality was highest in normal lung, lower in later-stage lesions apparently.

The CDR3 has 15 amino acids. Trimming took 0 bases from V and 6 from J; bases not matched to a gene: 7. Germline V CDR1 and CDR2: SGDLS, YYNGEE. As regards this clone: Its target is unknown.

The receptor was derived from a person aged 70 to 85 with lung adenocarcinoma. What was sequenced was FFPE adjacent normal lung tissue. This chain links TRBV9 with TRBJ2-7; TRBD1 agrees at 9 bases. The CDR3 DNA follows: TGTGCCAGCAGCGTAGGGCTCGGGACAGGGACCGAGCAGTACTTC. This translates into CASSVGLGTGTEQYF.